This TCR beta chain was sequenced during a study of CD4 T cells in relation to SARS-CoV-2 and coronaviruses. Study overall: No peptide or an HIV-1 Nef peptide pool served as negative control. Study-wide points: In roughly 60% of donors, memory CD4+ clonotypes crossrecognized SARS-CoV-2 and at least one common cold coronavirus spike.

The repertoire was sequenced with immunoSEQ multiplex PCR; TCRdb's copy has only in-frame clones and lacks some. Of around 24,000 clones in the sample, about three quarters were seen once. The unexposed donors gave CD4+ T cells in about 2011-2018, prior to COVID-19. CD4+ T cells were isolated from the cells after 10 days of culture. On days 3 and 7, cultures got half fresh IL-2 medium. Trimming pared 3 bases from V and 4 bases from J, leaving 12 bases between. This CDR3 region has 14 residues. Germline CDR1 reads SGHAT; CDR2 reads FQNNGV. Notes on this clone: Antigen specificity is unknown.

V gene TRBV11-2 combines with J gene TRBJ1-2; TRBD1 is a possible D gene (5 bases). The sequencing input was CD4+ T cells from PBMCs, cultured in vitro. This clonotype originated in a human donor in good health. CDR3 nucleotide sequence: TGTGCCAGCAGCTTCGGGGGATTCGGCTATGGCTACACCTTC. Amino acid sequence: CASSFGGFGYGYTF.